These 14 T cell receptor beta chains were all obtained from the same sample, sequenced in a study of cytomegalovirus exposure and HLA in healthy donors. Primers included in the PCR were 60 Vbeta and 13 Jbeta primers. Repertoires were generated with immunoSEQ multiplex PCR, while TCRdb's copy carries only in-frame clones and drops some. Here the sample spans approximately 90,000 clones, around 77% being singletons. The sequenced material came from PBMCs. The receptors were gathered from a man in his thirties or forties in good health and CMV-seronegative.

The chain is built from TRBV2 and TRBJ1-1; a possible D gene is TRBD1 (6 bases). Germline values: CDR1 SNHLY, CDR2 FYNNEI. V was pared by 7 bases and J by 1 base, with 16 bases between. This CDR3 contains 15 residues. CDR3 sequence (DNA): TGTGCCAGCAATAAACCAGGGGAGTGGAACACTGAAGCTTTCTTT. This sequence encodes CASNKPGEWNTEAFF.

The J gene is TRBJ2-1, the V gene TRBV19, with no clear D. V was clipped by 1 base and J by 12 bases, with 19 bases between them. The CDR3 runs to 15 residues. CDR1 and CDR2 (germline): LNHDA, SQIVND (reference sequence). CDR3: CASSIVRSVLERQFF. The CDR3 nucleotides read TGTGCCAGTAGTATAGTCAGGTCCGTCCTCGAGAGGCAGTTCTTC.

The genes are TRBV29-1 and TRBJ2-7, with D hard to call. V dropped 5 bases and J dropped 6 bases, with 14 bases sitting between them. The germline gives CDR1 SQVTM, CDR2 ANQGSEA. The CDR3 runs to 12 residues. The CDR3 DNA is TGCAGCGTTTTCGAAGCATCTGGCGAGCAGTACTTC. Its protein is CSVFEASGEQYF.

V is TRBV11-2 and J is TRBJ2-7, with D perhaps matching TRBD1 (5 bases). Trimming took 5 bases from V and 1 from J, leaving 12 bases between them. The CDR3 consists of 14 residues. CDR1 is SGHAT, CDR2 FQNNGV, per germline. The CDR3 nucleotides are TGTGCCAGCAGCAGGTACCAGGGATCCTACGAGCAGTACTTC. Its translation: CASSRYQGSYEQYF.

This clone was seen more than once but under ten times. This sample includes further DNA sequences coding for the same CDR3. The chain uses TRBV5-1 and TRBJ1-4; 11 bases align to TRBD1. The CDR3 runs 15 residues. J lost 7 bases, V lost 0 bases, and 2 bases had no gene match. Per germline, CDR1 SGHRS and CDR2 YFSETQ. CDR3: CASSLVGTGGEKLFF. The CDR3 DNA sequence: TGCGCCAGCAGCTTGGTGGGGACAGGGGGTGAAAAACTGTTTTTT.

This clone was counted between two and nine times. CDR3 in amino acids: CASSPFIGSVEARVTEAFF. For the CDR3, the DNA is TGTGCCAGCAGTCCCTTTATAGGCAGCGTTGAGGCGAGGGTCACTGAAGCTTTCTTT. The V gene is TRBV27, the J gene TRBJ1-1; D not certain. Germline assignment: CDR1 MNHEY and CDR2 SMNVEV (reference sequence). V was pared by 5 bases and J by 4 bases, with 29 bases between. The CDR3 spans 19 residues.

V and J are TRBV19 and TRBJ2-7; D remains ambiguous. The CDR3 is made up of 13 amino acids. Germline lookup yields CDR1 LNHDA and CDR2 SQIVND (reference sequence). Trimming pared 5 bases from V and 4 bases from J, leaving 12 bases between. The CDR3 DNA reads as TGTGCCAGTAGTGAGTCCTGGCGGTACGAGCAGTACTTC. Translation gives CASSESWRYEQYF. Filled out from reference TRBV19 and TRBJ2-7, the complete variable domain reads DGGITQSPKYLFRKEGQNVTLSCEQNLNHDAMYWYRQDPGQGLRLIYYSQIVNDFQKGDIAEGYSVSREKKESFPLTVTSAQKNPTAFYLCASSESWRYEQYFGPGTRLTVT.

This clone was recorded only once. A junction boundary mismatches the germline segment, possibly from a read error. The chain has TRBV28 and TRBJ1-2; no firm D call. The CDR3 consists of 12 residues. Germline V CDR1 and CDR2: MDHEN, SYDVKM. The CDR3 sequence is CASSQASGTSAF. The CDR3 DNA reads TGTGCCAGCAGCCAGGCCTCGGGAACCTCGGCCTTC.

This clone was recorded a few times. The CDR3 DNA reads as TGCGCCAGCAGCCCCGTGGGGGGATCATTGTTCACTGAAGCTTTCTTT. Translating gives CASSPVGGSLFTEAFF. The chain employs TRBV4-3 and TRBJ1-1; D possibly corresponds to TRBD1 (5 bases). V was clipped by 4 bases and J by 4 bases, with 19 bases between them. Germline V gives CDR1 LGHNA, CDR2 YSLEER. The CDR3 consists of 16 residues.

This clone was counted a single time. The CDR3 nucleotides are TGTGCCAGCAGCCCAAGGACTAGCGGGACTTCCTACAATGAGCAGTTCTTC. Its translation: CASSPRTSGTSYNEQFF. This sequence joins TRBV11-2 and TRBJ2-1, with TRBD2 matching 12 bases. The V and J ends lost 5 bases and 1 base, in that order; junction bases with no gene match: 6. The CDR3 has 17 amino acids. Germline CDR1 and CDR2: SGHAT and FQNNGV.

This clone was counted between two and nine times. The CDR3 loop reads CASSRQYNSPLHF. The CDR3 DNA reads as TGTGCCAGTTCCAGGCAGTATAATTCACCCCTCCACTTT. The V and J genes are TRBV19 and TRBJ1-6; D not resolved. Trimming left V 8 bases short and J 4 bases short, with 9 bases between. This CDR3 contains 13 residues. Germline lookup yields CDR1 LNHDA and CDR2 SQIVND (reference sequence).

The chain is built from TRBV30 and TRBJ2-3; 7 nucleotides line up with TRBD1. Germline CDR1 reads GTSNPN; CDR2 reads SVGIG (reference sequence). V lost 7 bases, J lost 1 base, and 8 bases stayed unmatched. The CDR3 runs 14 residues. CDR3 coding DNA: TGTGCCTCCACGGACACAGGGGGCACAGATACGCAGTATTTT. Its protein product is CASTDTGGTDTQYF.

In this sample, this clone turned up a few times. This specimen includes other DNA sequences encoding the same CDR3. This sequence joins TRBV5-6 and TRBJ1-2; 9 nucleotides align to TRBD1. Per germline, CDR1 SGHDT and CDR2 YYEEEE. The CDR3 contains 14 residues. The V gene end was trimmed by 0 bases and the J gene end by 5 bases; junction bases not matched to a gene: 2. This chain's CDR3 is CASSLGDRAYGYTF. Here the CDR3 DNA reads TGTGCCAGCAGCTTGGGGGACAGGGCTTATGGCTACACCTTC.

The gene calls are TRBV7-9 and TRBJ1-6; 7 bases agree with TRBD1. The CDR3 runs to 18 residues. Germline CDR1 reads SEHNR; CDR2 reads FQNEAQ (reference sequence). Trimming cost V 5 bases and J 0 bases; bases outside gene matches: 10. The DNA for the CDR3 is TGTGCCAGCAGCCCCGGGACAGAGCAGAGCTCCTATAATTCACCCCTCCACTTT. This encodes CASSPGTEQSSYNSPLHF. Variable domain in full (rest from reference TRBV7-9 and TRBJ1-6): DTGVSQNPRHKITKRGQNVTFRCDPISEHNRLYWYRQTLGQGPEFLTYFQNEAQLEKSRLLSDRFSAERPKGSFSTLEIQRTEQGDSAMYLCASSPGTEQSSYNSPLHFGNGTRLTVT.